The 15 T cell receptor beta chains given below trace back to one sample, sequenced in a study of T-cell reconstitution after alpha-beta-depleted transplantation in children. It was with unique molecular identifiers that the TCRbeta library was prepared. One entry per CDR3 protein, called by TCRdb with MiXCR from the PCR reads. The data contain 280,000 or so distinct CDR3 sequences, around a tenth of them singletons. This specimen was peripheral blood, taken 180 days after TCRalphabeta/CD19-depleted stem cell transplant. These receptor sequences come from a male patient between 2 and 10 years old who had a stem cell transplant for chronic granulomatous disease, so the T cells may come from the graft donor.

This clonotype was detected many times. CDR3 region: CASSGAGANVLTF. The CDR3 DNA reads as TGCGCCAGCAGCGGGGCGGGGGCCAACGTCCTGACTTTC. The rearrangement links TRBV5-1 to TRBJ2-6; tentative D call: TRBD1 (5 bases). With 4 bases removed from V and 4 bases from J, the gap between germline ends came to 6 bases. The CDR3 consists of 13 residues. The germline CDR1 and CDR2 sequences are SGHRS and YFSETQ.

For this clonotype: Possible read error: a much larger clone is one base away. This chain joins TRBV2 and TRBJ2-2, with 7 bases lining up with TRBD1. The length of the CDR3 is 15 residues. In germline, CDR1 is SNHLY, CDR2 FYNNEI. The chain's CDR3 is CASSLQGIDTGELYF. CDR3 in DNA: TGTGCCAGCAGCCTACAGGGGATCGACACCGGGGAGCTGTATTTT.

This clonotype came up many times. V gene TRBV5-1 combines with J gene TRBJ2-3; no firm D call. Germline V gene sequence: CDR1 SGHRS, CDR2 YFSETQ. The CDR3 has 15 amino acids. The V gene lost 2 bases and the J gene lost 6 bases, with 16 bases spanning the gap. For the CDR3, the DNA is TGCGCCAGCAGCTTCTGGGCGGAGAGAGCGGATACGCAGTATTTT. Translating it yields CASSFWAERADTQYF.

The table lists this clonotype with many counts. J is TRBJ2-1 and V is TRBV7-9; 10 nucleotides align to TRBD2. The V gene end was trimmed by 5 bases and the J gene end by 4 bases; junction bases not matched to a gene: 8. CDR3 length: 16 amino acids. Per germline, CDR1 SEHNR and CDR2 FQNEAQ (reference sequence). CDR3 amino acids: CASSLFLAGAYNEQFF. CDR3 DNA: TGTGCCAGCAGCCTCTTCCTAGCGGGGGCTTACAATGAGCAGTTCTTC.

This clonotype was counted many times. The CDR3 DNA reads TGTGCCAGCAGTGATCCAAGGGGGCGGGAGACCCAGTACTTC. It encodes CASSDPRGRETQYF. The chain employs TRBV25-1 and TRBJ2-5; 7 positions match TRBD1. Trimming cost V 3 bases and J 5 bases; bases outside gene matches: 6. CDR1 and CDR2 (germline): MGHDK, SYGVNS. The CDR3 spans 14 residues.

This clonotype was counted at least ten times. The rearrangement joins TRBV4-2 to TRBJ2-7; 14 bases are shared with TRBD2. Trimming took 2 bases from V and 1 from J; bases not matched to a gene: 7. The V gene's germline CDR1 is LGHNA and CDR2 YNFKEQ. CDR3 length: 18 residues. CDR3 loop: CASSQPTSGGGGSYEQYF. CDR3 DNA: TGTGCCAGCAGCCAACCGACTAGCGGGGGGGGAGGGTCCTACGAGCAGTACTTC.

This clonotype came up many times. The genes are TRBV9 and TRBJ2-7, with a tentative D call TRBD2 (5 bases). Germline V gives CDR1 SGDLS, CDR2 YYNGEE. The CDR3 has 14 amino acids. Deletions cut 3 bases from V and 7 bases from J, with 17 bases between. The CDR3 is CASSDGWEFREQYF. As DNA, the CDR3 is TGTGCCAGCAGCGATGGGTGGGAGTTCCGGGAGCAGTACTTC.

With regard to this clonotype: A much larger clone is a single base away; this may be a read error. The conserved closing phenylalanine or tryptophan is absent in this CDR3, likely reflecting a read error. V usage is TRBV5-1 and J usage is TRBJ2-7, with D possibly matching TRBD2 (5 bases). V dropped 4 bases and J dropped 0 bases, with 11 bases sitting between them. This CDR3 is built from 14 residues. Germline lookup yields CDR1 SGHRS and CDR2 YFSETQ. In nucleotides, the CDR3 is TGCGCCAGCAGCCCGGACTCCAACTCCTACGAGCAGTACTCC. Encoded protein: CASSPDSNSYEQYS.

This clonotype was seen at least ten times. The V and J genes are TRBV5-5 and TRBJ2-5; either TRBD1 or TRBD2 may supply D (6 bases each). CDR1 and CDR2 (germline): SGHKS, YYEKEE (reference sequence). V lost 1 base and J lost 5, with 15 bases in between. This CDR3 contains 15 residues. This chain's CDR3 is CASSLQVGGQETQYF. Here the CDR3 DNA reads TGTGCCAGCAGCTTGCAGGTGGGGGGCCAGGAGACCCAGTACTTC.

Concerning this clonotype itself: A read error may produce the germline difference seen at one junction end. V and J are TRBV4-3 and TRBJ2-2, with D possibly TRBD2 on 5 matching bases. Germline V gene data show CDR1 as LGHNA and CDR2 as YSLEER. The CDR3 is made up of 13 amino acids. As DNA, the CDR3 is TGCGCCAACAGCCAAGCAAACACCGGGGTGCTGTTTTTT. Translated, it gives CANSQANTGVLFF.

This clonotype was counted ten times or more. The CDR3 DNA follows: TGTGCCAGCAGCTCGCTAGGGACAGCTAAAGAGACCCAGTACTTC. It encodes CASSSLGTAKETQYF. The chain combines TRBV5-6 with TRBJ2-5; TRBD1 matches at 7 bases. Germline V gene lookup returns CDR1 SGHDT and CDR2 YYEEEE. The CDR3 has 15 residues. Trimming cost V 3 bases and J 3 bases; bases outside gene matches: 8. The full variable domain, completed using reference TRBV5-6 and TRBJ2-5, is DAGVTQSPTHLIKTRGQQVTLRCSPKSGHDTVSWYQQALGQGPQFIFQYYEEEERQRGNFPDRFSGHQFPNYSSELNVNALLLGDSALYLCASSSLGTAKETQYFGPGTRLLVL.

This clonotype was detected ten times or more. CDR3 loop: CASSSLGGSSYNEQFF. The CDR3 DNA is TGTGCCAGCAGTTCTCTGGGCGGTAGCTCCTACAATGAGCAGTTCTTC. The chain carries TRBV12-3 or TRBV12-4 and TRBJ2-1; D is undetermined. The CDR3 runs to 16 residues. Trimming took 4 bases from V and 0 from J, leaving 13 bases between them.

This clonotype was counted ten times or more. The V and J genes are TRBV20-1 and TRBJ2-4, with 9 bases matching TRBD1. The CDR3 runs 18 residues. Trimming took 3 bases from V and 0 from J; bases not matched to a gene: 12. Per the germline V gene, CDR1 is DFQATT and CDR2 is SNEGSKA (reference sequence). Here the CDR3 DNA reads TGCAGTGCTAGCCGTCCCGGGACAGGGCCCTTAGCCAAAAACATTCAGTACTTC. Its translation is CSASRPGTGPLAKNIQYF.

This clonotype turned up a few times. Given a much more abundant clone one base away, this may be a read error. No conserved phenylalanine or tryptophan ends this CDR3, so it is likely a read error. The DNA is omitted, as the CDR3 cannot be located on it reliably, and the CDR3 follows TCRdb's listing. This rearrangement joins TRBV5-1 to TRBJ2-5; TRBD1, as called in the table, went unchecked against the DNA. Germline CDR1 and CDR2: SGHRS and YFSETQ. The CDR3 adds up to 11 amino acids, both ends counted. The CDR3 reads CASRKGTAEVL.

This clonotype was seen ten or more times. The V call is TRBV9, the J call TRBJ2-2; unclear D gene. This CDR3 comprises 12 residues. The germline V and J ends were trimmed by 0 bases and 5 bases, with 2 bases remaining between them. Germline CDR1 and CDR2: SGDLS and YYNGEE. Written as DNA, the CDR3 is TGTGCCAGCAGCGTAGCGACCGGGGAGCTGTTTTTT. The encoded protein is CASSVATGELFF.